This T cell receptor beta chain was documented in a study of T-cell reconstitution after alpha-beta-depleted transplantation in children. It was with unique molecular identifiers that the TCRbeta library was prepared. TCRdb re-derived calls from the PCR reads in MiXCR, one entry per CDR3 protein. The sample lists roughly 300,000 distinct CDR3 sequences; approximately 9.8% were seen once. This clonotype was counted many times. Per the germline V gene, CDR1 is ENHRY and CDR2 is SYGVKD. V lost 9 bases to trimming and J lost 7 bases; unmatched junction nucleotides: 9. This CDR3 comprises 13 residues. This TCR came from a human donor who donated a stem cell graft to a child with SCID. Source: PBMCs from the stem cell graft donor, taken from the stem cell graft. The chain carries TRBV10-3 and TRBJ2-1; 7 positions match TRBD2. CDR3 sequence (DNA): TGTGCCATTATGGGTAGGGAGGGAAATGAGCAGTTCTTC. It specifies CAIMGREGNEQFF.